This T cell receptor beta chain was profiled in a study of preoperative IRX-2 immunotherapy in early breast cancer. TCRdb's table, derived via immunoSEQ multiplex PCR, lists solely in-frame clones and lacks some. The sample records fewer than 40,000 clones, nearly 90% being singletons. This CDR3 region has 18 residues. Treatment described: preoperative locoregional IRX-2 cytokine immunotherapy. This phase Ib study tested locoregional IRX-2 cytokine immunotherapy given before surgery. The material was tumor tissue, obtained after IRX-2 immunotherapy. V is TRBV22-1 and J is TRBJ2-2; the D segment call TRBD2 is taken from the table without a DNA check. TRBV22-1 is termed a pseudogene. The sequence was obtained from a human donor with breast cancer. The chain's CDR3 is CASSPGFTGIMNTGELFF. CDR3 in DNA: TGTGCCAGCAGCCCAGGCTTCACGGGGATAATGAACACCGGGGAGCTGTTTTTT.